This TCR beta chain was recovered during a study of CD8 T cells in Susac syndrome. An amount of RNA that ranged from roughly 0.5 to 1 ug was reverse transcribed with random hexamers. TCRdb reanalysed the immunoSEQ multiplex PCR reads using MiXCR and keeps one entry per CDR3 protein. The sample has fewer than 350,000 distinct CDR3 sequences, around nine tenths seen once; the top ten hold around 0.18%. In germline, CDR1 is SEHNR, CDR2 FQNEAQ (reference sequence). V was clipped by 5 bases and J by 10 bases; unmatched bases: 15. This CDR3 region has 15 residues. TEMRA cells were FACS-enriched and CD8+ and CD4+ T cells negatively isolated.

V usage is TRBV7-9 and J usage is TRBJ2-3; TRBD1 aligns across 7 bases. The origin of this receptor is a human donor with multiple sclerosis. Material: CD8+ T cells from PBMCs. The CDR3 is CASSDGTEDPRAQYF. CDR3 sequence (DNA): TGTGCCAGCAGCGACGGGACAGAGGACCCGAGAGCGCAGTATTTT.